The T cell receptor (beta chain) described here comes from a study of blood T cell repertoires in COVID-19. About the study: Samples came from the United States, Italy and Spain, spanning acute and convalescent COVID-19. Sample material is recorded as cDNA or gDNA derived from T cells, B-cell-depleted T cells, or PBMCs.

Source study methods: For nucleated cells, counts were estimated from reference gene primer amplification. Clones were read by immunoSEQ multiplex PCR, and TCRdb kept only the in-frame ones, dropping some. V and J calls and clone size follow that table, whereas D and trimming were derived from the DNA. The data hold some 160,000 clones, with 83% observed a single time. V lost 2 bases, J lost 2 bases, and 5 bases stayed unmatched. Germline-derived CDR1 and CDR2 are SGHVS and FQNEAQ. CDR3 length equals 15 residues. The TCR comes from a woman at least 80 years old with acute or convalescent COVID-19. The sample was peripheral blood. The chain combines TRBV7-8 with TRBJ2-7; 8 nucleotides match TRBD2. The CDR3 sequence: CASSLPPGLAYEQYF. In nucleotides, the CDR3 is TGTGCCAGCAGCTTACCCCCGGGACTAGCCTACGAGCAGTACTTC.